This T cell receptor beta chain was captured by sequencing in a study of T cells expressing NK-cell markers. Study-level background: Sorted CD3+CD56-NKG2C+, CD3+CD56+NKG2C+ and CD3+CD56+NKG2C- T cells supplied the TCR beta repertoires. Sequenced donors, eight in total, included seven who were HCMV-seropositive and one who was seronegative. General study results and limits: Among a few donors, these clonotypes also ranked first in the CD3+CD56-NKG2C+ fraction.

Per germline, CDR1 DFQATT and CDR2 SNEGSKA (reference sequence). The CDR3 is made up of 16 amino acids. Comments on this clonotype: Its antigen remains unidentified.

TCRdb reworked the 5' RACE reads into one entry per CDR3 protein, no DNA. The sample yields about 21,000 distinct CDR3 sequences, of which the top ten take up roughly 61%. Source material: blood T cells: a sorted CD56 or NKG2C T cell subset, CD4+ or CD8+ T cells, or bulk PBMC T cells (not recorded which). This TCR derives from a man aged 18 to 69 in good health. J is TRBJ2-3 and V is TRBV20-1; TCRdb gives TRBD2 as the D gene, but with no DNA this cannot be confirmed. CDR3 residues: CSASSSSGGSTDTQYF.